This T cell receptor (beta chain) came from a study of blood T cell repertoires in COVID-19. To note about this clone: The same CDR3 arises from other DNA sequences in this sample as well.

Trimming removed 2 bases at V and 1 base at J, with 7 bases between. This CDR3 comprises 14 residues. Germline V gene lookup returns CDR1 MNHEY and CDR2 SMNVEV (reference sequence). Method: immunoSEQ multiplex PCR; TCRdb's copy keeps in-frame clones and lacks some. The sample gives 200,000 to 250,000 clones, 80% to 85% of which show up once; 4% to 6% is in the top ten. The sequencing sample was made of peripheral blood. The rearrangement links TRBV27 to TRBJ2-3; TRBD1 is a possible D gene (6 bases). This TCR was recovered from a woman aged 60-70 years who had recovered from COVID-19. DNA of the CDR3: TGTGCCAGCAGTTTAGCAGGGGGCACAGATACGCAGTATTTT. This translates into CASSLAGGTDTQYF.